This T cell receptor beta chain emerged from a study of T cell repertoires in cytomegalovirus infection. In TCRdb, the reads were re-called with MiXCR into one record per CDR3 protein. This repertoire shows nearly 450,000 distinct CDR3 sequences, around 32% found once; its top ten account for approximately 15%. This clonotype came up many times. Trimming removed 3 bases at V and 0 bases at J, with 7 bases between. This CDR3 spans 14 amino acids. The sample consisted of PBMCs. This clonotype was sampled from a human donor in good health (CMV status not recorded). Some clones in this sample may be carry-over from other donors' samples. V is TRBV12-3 or TRBV12-4 and J is TRBJ2-3; D possibly corresponds to TRBD2 (5 bases). The CDR3 coding sequence is TGTGCCAGCAGTTTTAGCGAGAGCACAGATACGCAGTATTTT. It is translated as CASSFSESTDTQYF.